These 30 T cell receptor beta chains came from one sample sequenced in a study of cytomegalovirus exposure and HLA in healthy donors. Researchers ran the PCR with 60 Vbeta and 13 Jbeta primers. Sequencing was performed with immunoSEQ multiplex PCR; in TCRdb, only in-frame clones are kept and a portion is missing. The sample lists about 140,000 clones; over 60% were seen once. Material for sequencing was PBMCs. The source is a male donor in good health and CMV-seropositive.

The chain links TRBV7-9 to TRBJ2-3; 9 positions match TRBD2. V lost 10 bases and J lost 2; bases outside the gene matches: 16. Germline CDR1 is SEHNR and CDR2 is FQNEAQ (reference sequence). The CDR3 has 17 residues. CDR3 sequence (DNA): TGTGCCACCCACGGTGGGCTAGCGGGGACGCCCACAGATACGCAGTATTTT. Translated, it gives CATHGGLAGTPTDTQYF.

J is TRBJ1-1 and V is TRBV28; possible D gene TRBD1, 6 bases. Germline lookup yields CDR1 MDHEN and CDR2 SYDVKM. The CDR3 is 15 residues long. V lost 0 bases and J lost 7, with 15 bases in between. The CDR3 DNA sequence: TGTGCCAGCAGTTTATGGGGCGGGGGCGAGGGTGAAGCTTTCTTT. This sequence encodes CASSLWGGGEGEAFF.

The V gene is TRBV4-1, the J gene TRBJ1-1; D perhaps matches TRBD1 (5 bases). Germline CDR1 MGHRA, CDR2 YSYEKL. V gave up 4 bases and J gave up 1 base, with 7 bases separating them. The CDR3 runs to 13 residues. CDR3 amino acids: CASSLQGNTEAFF. DNA for the CDR3: TGCGCCAGCAGCCTTCAGGGGAACACTGAAGCTTTCTTT.

The chain uses TRBV18 and TRBJ1-3; D possibly corresponds to TRBD1 (6 bases). This CDR3 is built from 17 residues. CDR1 is KGHSH and CDR2 is LQKENI in the germline V gene. Trimming shortened V by 2 bases and J by 2 bases, and 16 bases separated the two germline ends. The CDR3 sequence is CASSPFSGRGTGNTIYF. The CDR3 nucleotides are TGTGCCAGCTCACCATTCAGCGGCAGGGGCACTGGAAACACCATATATTTT. Together with reference TRBV18 and TRBJ1-3, the CDR3 gives the full variable domain: NAGVMQNPRHLVRRRGQEARLRCSPMKGHSHVYWYRQLPEEGLKFMVYLQKENIIDESGMPKERFSAEFPKEGPSILRIQQVVRGDSAAYFCASSPFSGRGTGNTIYFGEGSWLTVV.

This chain joins TRBV28 and TRBJ2-7, with 9 bases aligning to TRBD2. CDR1 and CDR2 from the germline V gene are MDHEN and SYDVKM. The V segment lost 1 base and the J segment 4 bases; nucleotides outside the gene matches: 11. CDR3 length: 17 residues. The CDR3 protein is CASSLSLAGTPPYEQYF. As DNA, the CDR3 is TGTGCCAGCAGTTTATCCCTAGCGGGAACCCCTCCTTACGAGCAGTACTTC.

This clone was counted only a few times. The rearrangement uses TRBV5-1 and TRBJ2-7; 10 bases are shared with TRBD1. CDR1 SGHRS and CDR2 YFSETQ come from the germline V gene. V was pared by 4 bases and J by 2 bases, with 9 bases of the junction left unmatched. The CDR3 loop spans 16 amino acids. The CDR3 DNA is TGCGCCAGCAGCCTGATGGACAGGGGGAGACCCTACGAGCAGTACTTC. As protein: CASSLMDRGRPYEQYF.

The CDR3 DNA is TGTGCCAGCAGCTTAAGGGATAGCGGGGGGAACAATGAGCAGTTCTTC. As protein: CASSLRDSGGNNEQFF. The V call is TRBV7-9, the J call TRBJ2-1, with 10 bases that match TRBD2. The CDR3 loop spans 16 amino acids. V shed 2 bases and J 5 bases; nucleotides not matched to a gene: 6. Per the germline V gene, CDR1 is SEHNR and CDR2 is FQNEAQ (reference sequence).

The sample holds a few counts of this clone. J is TRBJ2-3 and V is TRBV15; 10 bases are a match to TRBD1. With 3 bases clipped from V and 6 bases from J, the junction kept 9 bases outside the gene matches. CDR3 size: 16 residues. Germline lookup yields CDR1 LNHNV and CDR2 YYDKDF (reference sequence). CDR3 coding DNA: TGTGCCACCAGCAGGGATCCGGGACAGGGGACGGATACGCAGTATTTT. As protein: CATSRDPGQGTDTQYF.

V usage is TRBV18 and J usage is TRBJ2-1, with a tentative D call TRBD2 (6 bases). Trimming took off 4 bases at V and 6 bases at J, with 19 bases between the two ends. This CDR3 spans 16 amino acids. Per germline, CDR1 KGHSH and CDR2 LQKENI. CDR3 sequence reads: CASSRIVEGPANEQFF. The CDR3 bases are TGTGCCAGCTCACGGATCGTGGAGGGTCCTGCCAATGAGCAGTTCTTC. The whole variable domain, remainder taken from reference TRBV18 and TRBJ2-1, is NAGVMQNPRHLVRRRGQEARLRCSPMKGHSHVYWYRQLPEEGLKFMVYLQKENIIDESGMPKERFSAEFPKEGPSILRIQQVVRGDSAAYFCASSRIVEGPANEQFFGPGTRLTVL.

The chain uses TRBV28 and TRBJ2-7; 8 bases align to TRBD2. Germline V CDR1 and CDR2: MDHEN, SYDVKM. J gave up 3 bases and V 6 bases, and 13 bases lay outside the gene matches. This CDR3 is built from 16 residues. The CDR3 nucleotides read TGTGCCAGCAGCTACACCCTAGCGGGCAGAAACTACGAGCAGTACTTC. Translated, it gives CASSYTLAGRNYEQYF.

The chain is built from TRBV27 and TRBJ2-1; D gene unclear. The germline gives CDR1 MNHEY, CDR2 SMNVEV (reference sequence). Trimming took 3 bases from V and 0 from J, leaving 6 bases between them. The CDR3 is 14 amino acids. For the CDR3, the DNA is TGTGCCAGCAGTTTTTACGGCTCCTACAATGAGCAGTTCTTC. Its translation: CASSFYGSYNEQFF.

This clone was found a few times. This chain connects TRBV5-1 to TRBJ2-3; unclear D gene. The CDR3 is 18 residues long. Trimming took off 4 bases at V and 0 bases at J, with 21 bases between the two ends. CDR1 is SGHRS, CDR2 YFSETQ, per germline. The CDR3 loop is CASSAFTRRVSSTDTQYF. The CDR3 nucleotides read TGCGCCAGCAGCGCATTCACCAGGCGAGTTTCTAGCACAGATACGCAGTATTTT.

The J gene is TRBJ2-5, the V gene TRBV29-1; 9 positions agree with TRBD2. CDR1 SQVTM and CDR2 ANQGSEA come from the germline V gene. Trimming at V came to 5 bases and at J to 4 bases, leaving 11 bases not matched to a gene. The CDR3 length is 15 residues. CDR3 DNA: TGCAGCGTTACCGGGACTAGCAGCGCCACAGAGACCCAGTACTTC. This translates into CSVTGTSSATETQYF.

The chain links TRBV7-2 to TRBJ2-3; 11 nucleotides match TRBD2. In germline, CDR1 is SGHTA, CDR2 FQGNSA. V lost 3 bases, J lost 3 bases, and 2 bases stayed unmatched. The CDR3 covers 15 residues. CDR3: CASSLTSGITDTQYF. CDR3 in DNA: TGTGCCAGCAGCTTGACTAGCGGGATAACAGATACGCAGTATTTT.

The chain uses TRBV7-8 and TRBJ1-6; TRBD1 matches at 8 bases. V gave up 5 bases and J gave up 7 bases; unmatched junction bases: 7. The CDR3 consists of 15 residues. Per germline, CDR1 SGHVS and CDR2 FQNEAQ. CDR3 amino acids: CASSAWTGINSPLHF. The CDR3, as DNA: TGTGCCAGCAGCGCCTGGACAGGGATAAATTCACCCCTCCACTTT.

V and J are TRBV6-6 and TRBJ2-4, with TRBD2 identical over 7 bases. J gave up 3 bases and V 7 bases, and 6 bases lay outside the gene matches. The CDR3 is made up of 14 amino acids. The germline CDR1 and CDR2 sequences are MNHNY and SVGAGI (reference sequence). The CDR3 bases are TGTGCCAGCAACGCCGGGACTATCAAAAACATTCAGTACTTC. This encodes CASNAGTIKNIQYF.

This clone was detected only once. The rearrangement joins TRBV30 to TRBJ2-6; D is unclear. The V end lost 4 bases, the J end lost 2 bases, and 9 bases lay between the germline ends. Germline assignment: CDR1 GTSNPN and CDR2 SVGIG (reference sequence). This CDR3 contains 14 residues. The CDR3 DNA is TGTGCCTGGAAGGAACAGCCTGGGGCCAACGTCCTGACTTTC. Translation: CAWKEQPGANVLTF.

This sequence joins TRBV2 and TRBJ1-3; D is possibly TRBD1 (6 bases). CDR1 is SNHLY, CDR2 FYNNEI, per germline. The CDR3 consists of 14 residues. Trimming took 3 bases from V and 6 from J, leaving 12 bases between them. The DNA of the CDR3 is TGTGCCAGCAGTGATGGGACATCACCAAACACCATATATTTT. Its protein product is CASSDGTSPNTIYF. The whole variable domain, filled in from reference TRBV2 and TRBJ1-3, reads EPEVTQTPSHQVTQMGQEVILRCVPISNHLYFYWYRQILGQKVEFLVSFYNNEISEKSEIFDDQFSVERPDGSNFTLKIRSTKLEDSAMYFCASSDGTSPNTIYFGEGSWLTVV.

Notes on this clone: In the same sample, other DNA sequences code for this CDR3. The V and J genes are TRBV18 and TRBJ1-4, with 7 bases identical to TRBD1. Looked up from germline, CDR1 is KGHSH and CDR2 is LQKENI. The CDR3 covers 16 residues. The trim removed 3 bases at V and 0 bases at J, leaving 4 bases unmatched. CDR3 nucleotide sequence: TGTGCCAGCTCACCGAGACAGGGAGCAACTAATGAAAAACTGTTTTTT. This gives the protein CASSPRQGATNEKLFF.

The chain joins TRBV19 to TRBJ2-3; possibly TRBD1 for D (6 bases). This CDR3 has 17 amino acids. Germline V lookup: CDR1 LNHDA, CDR2 SQIVND (reference sequence). The V end lost 4 bases, the J end lost 3 bases, and 20 bases lay between the germline ends. CDR3 sequence (DNA): TGTGCCAGTAGTAACGTGGCACGTCAGGGGTTGACAGATACGCAGTATTTT. This codes for CASSNVARQGLTDTQYF.

The V gene is TRBV19, the J gene TRBJ2-1, with D possibly matching TRBD1 (5 bases). The CDR3 extends over 12 amino acids. The germline V gene encodes CDR1 LNHDA and CDR2 SQIVND (reference sequence). V lost 6 bases and J 8 bases, leaving 11 bases between the germline ends. The CDR3, as DNA: TGTGCCAGTAGATCAAGGGGCCATGAGCAGTTCTTC. This translates into CASRSRGHEQFF.

The chain combines TRBV6-6 with TRBJ1-2; D remains ambiguous. Germline V CDR1 and CDR2: MNHNY, SVGAGI (reference sequence). CDR3 length: 13 amino acids. V gave up 1 base and J gave up 6 bases, with 9 bases separating them. The CDR3 is CASSYLVTDGYTF. CDR3 in DNA: TGTGCCAGCAGTTACTTAGTAACTGATGGCTACACCTTC.

The chain joins TRBV6-5 to TRBJ1-2; D is perhaps TRBD1 (6 bases). Between the trimmed V and J ends, which lost 5 bases and 7 bases, there was a span of 14 bases. CDR1 is MNHEY and CDR2 is SVGAGI in the germline V gene. The CDR3 extends over 13 amino acids. The CDR3 reads CASSLTGLAGYTF. The CDR3 coding sequence is TGTGCCAGCAGTCTCACAGGGTTAGCTGGCTACACCTTC.

The chain joins TRBV7-2 to TRBJ2-7; 8 bases are shared with TRBD1. The CDR3 length is 15 residues. CDR1 and CDR2 from the germline V gene are SGHTA and FQGNSA. V shed 5 bases, J shed 4 bases, and the junction held 10 bases outside the gene matches. The CDR3 spells CASSPGQAYFYEQYF. As DNA, the CDR3 is TGTGCCAGCAGCCCGGGACAGGCCTATTTTTACGAGCAGTACTTC.

The gene calls are TRBV29-1 and TRBJ1-1; D possibly corresponds to TRBD1 (6 bases). V was pared by 7 bases and J by 0 bases, with 18 bases between. The CDR3 runs 15 residues. Germline V gene sequence: CDR1 SQVTM, CDR2 ANQGSEA. The CDR3 bases are TGCAGCGGAGTACAGGGCCTCCAGATGAACACTGAAGCTTTCTTT. Amino acids: CSGVQGLQMNTEAFF.

The V gene is TRBV28, the J gene TRBJ2-7; D is possibly TRBD1 (6 bases). CDR1 is MDHEN, CDR2 SYDVKM, per germline. CDR3 length: 14 residues. V dropped 5 bases and J dropped 6 bases, with 17 bases sitting between them. CDR3 loop: CASSTNRVRSEQYF. CDR3 nucleotide sequence: TGTGCCAGCAGTACCAACAGGGTTAGGAGCGAGCAGTACTTC.

This clone was seen only a few times. This chain links TRBV6-6 with TRBJ2-3; tentative D call: TRBD2 (6 bases). The germline V and J ends were trimmed by 8 bases and 2 bases, with 20 bases remaining between them. Germline V gene data show CDR1 as MNHNY and CDR2 as SVGAGI (reference sequence). The CDR3 is made up of 16 amino acids. In DNA form, the CDR3 reads TGTGCCAGCCAGCTTCCCTGGGACTCCTCCACAGATACGCAGTATTTT. Protein sequence: CASQLPWDSSTDTQYF.

The CDR3 nucleotides are TGTGCCAGCAGCTTATCTAGCGGGAGGGTCCATGAGCAGTTCTTC. It translates to CASSLSSGRVHEQFF. The rearrangement links TRBV7-9 to TRBJ2-1; 12 bases are shared with TRBD2. Trimming at V came to 2 bases and at J to 8 bases, leaving 4 bases not matched to a gene. Germline V gene data show CDR1 as SEHNR and CDR2 as FQNEAQ (reference sequence). There are 15 residues in the CDR3.

The CDR3 loop reads CSVEGLAGAGEQYF. The CDR3 region has the DNA TGCAGCGTTGAAGGACTAGCGGGAGCTGGCGAGCAGTACTTC. V gene TRBV29-1 combines with J gene TRBJ2-7; 12 bases are a match to TRBD2. The ends lost 1 base at V and 6 bases at J; junction bases unmatched: 4. CDR3 size: 14 residues. The germline gives CDR1 SQVTM, CDR2 ANQGSEA.

This clone was detected once. The chain employs TRBV2 and TRBJ1-5; TRBD1 matches at 8 bases. The V and J ends lost 6 bases and 4 bases, in that order; junction bases with no gene match: 2. Germline V gene data show CDR1 as SNHLY and CDR2 as FYNNEI. CDR3 size: 13 residues. CDR3: CASRGQDNQPQHF. The CDR3 region has the DNA TGTGCCAGCAGGGGACAGGATAATCAGCCCCAGCATTTT.